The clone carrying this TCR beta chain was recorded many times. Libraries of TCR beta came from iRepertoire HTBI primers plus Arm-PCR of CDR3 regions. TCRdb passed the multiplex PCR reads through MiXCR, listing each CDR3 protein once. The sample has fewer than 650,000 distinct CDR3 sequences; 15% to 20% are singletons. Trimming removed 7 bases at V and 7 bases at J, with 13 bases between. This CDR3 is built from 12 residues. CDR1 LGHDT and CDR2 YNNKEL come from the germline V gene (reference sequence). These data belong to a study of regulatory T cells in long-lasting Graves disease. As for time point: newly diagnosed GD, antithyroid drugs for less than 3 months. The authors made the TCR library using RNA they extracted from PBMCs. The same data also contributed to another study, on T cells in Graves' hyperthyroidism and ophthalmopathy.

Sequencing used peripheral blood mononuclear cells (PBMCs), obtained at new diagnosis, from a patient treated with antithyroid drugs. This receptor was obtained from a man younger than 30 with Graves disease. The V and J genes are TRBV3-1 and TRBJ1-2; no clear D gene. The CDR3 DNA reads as TGTGCCAGCACCCGAGGGCAGCTTGGCTACACCTTC. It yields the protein CASTRGQLGYTF.